Listed here are 22 T cell receptor beta chains from one sample, sequenced in a study of cytomegalovirus exposure and HLA in healthy donors. Both 60 Vbeta primers and 13 Jbeta primers went into the PCR. Assay: immunoSEQ multiplex PCR; the TCRdb copy retains only in-frame clones and omits some. The data hold around 100,000 clones, with roughly a tenth observed a single time. The specimen was PBMCs. The receptors shown here come from a man aged 35 to 55 in good health and CMV-seropositive.

This chain links TRBV7-3 with TRBJ2-3; maybe TRBD2 (7 bases). V lost 0 bases and J lost 0, with 16 bases in between. CDR1 is SGHTA, CDR2 FQGTGA, per germline. CDR3 length: 18 amino acids. The CDR3 loop is CASSLTPLAGASTDTQYF. As DNA, the CDR3 is TGTGCCAGCAGCTTAACCCCCTTGGCGGGGGCTAGCACAGATACGCAGTATTTT.

The rearrangement links TRBV5-1 to TRBJ2-5, with D tentatively TRBD1 (6 bases). V was trimmed by 0 bases and J by 5 bases, leaving 14 bases between them. This CDR3 comprises 15 residues. Germline V lookup: CDR1 SGHRS, CDR2 YFSETQ. CDR3 residues: CASSLAQGSSETQYF. For the CDR3, the DNA is TGCGCCAGCAGCTTGGCGCAGGGGAGTTCGGAGACCCAGTACTTC.

In this sample, this clone turned up a few times. The V and J genes are TRBV5-4 and TRBJ1-2, with 12 bases lining up with TRBD1. Trimming took 3 bases from V and 6 from J; bases not matched to a gene: 3. The CDR3 runs 14 residues. Germline V gives CDR1 SGHNT, CDR2 YYREEE (reference sequence). CDR3 sequence (DNA): TGTGCCAGCAGCTCGGGACAGGGGGCTAATGGCTACACCTTC. As protein: CASSSGQGANGYTF.

The V gene is TRBV5-1, the J gene TRBJ1-2; D remains unclear. The germline CDR1 and CDR2 sequences are SGHRS and YFSETQ. CDR3 length: 15 residues. The V end was cut by 0 bases, the J end by 2 bases, with 11 bases between. CDR3 residues: CASSLGGGSNYGYTF. CDR3 DNA: TGCGCCAGCAGCTTGGGCGGAGGGTCCAACTATGGCTACACCTTC.

The chain uses TRBV5-4 and TRBJ1-1; 8 bases agree with TRBD1. This CDR3 region has 14 residues. Per the germline V gene, CDR1 is SGHNT and CDR2 is YYREEE (reference sequence). The J segment lost 1 base and the V segment lost 4 bases, leaving 3 bases of the junction unmatched. This CDR3 reads CASSHGQGNTEAFF. The CDR3 DNA reads TGTGCCAGCAGCCACGGACAGGGGAACACTGAAGCTTTCTTT.

The chain recombines TRBV7-3 with TRBJ2-1, with D unclear. V shed 4 bases and J shed 7 bases, with 11 bases lying between them. Germline V gene data show CDR1 as SGHTA and CDR2 as FQGTGA. This CDR3 comprises 13 residues. The CDR3 protein is CASSSESENEQFF. In DNA, the CDR3 is TGTGCCAGCAGCTCCGAAAGCGAAAATGAGCAGTTCTTC. The full variable domain, rest sourced from reference TRBV7-3 and TRBJ2-1, is GAGVSQTPSNKVTEKGKYVELRCDPISGHTALYWYRQSLGQGPEFLIYFQGTGAADDSGLPNDRFFAVRPEGSVSTLKIQRTERGDSAVYLCASSSESENEQFFGPGTRLTVL.

V gene TRBV11-2 combines with J gene TRBJ2-2; the match to TRBD1 covers 8 bases. CDR1 and CDR2 (germline): SGHAT, FQNNGV. The CDR3 is 14 residues long. Losses at the gene ends were 6 bases for V and 7 bases for J; bases not matched to a gene: 7. This CDR3 reads CASRHLRGRGELFF. The CDR3 DNA is TGTGCCAGCAGACACCTCAGGGGGCGCGGGGAGCTGTTTTTT.

V usage is TRBV28 and J usage is TRBJ1-5; weak D call: TRBD1 (6 bases). Germline CDR1 is MDHEN and CDR2 is SYDVKM. V dropped 9 bases and J dropped 5 bases, with 14 bases sitting between them. This CDR3 has 13 amino acids. As DNA, the CDR3 is TGTGCCAGTACGGGCAGGGGATATCAGCCCCAGCATTTT. Its translation: CASTGRGYQPQHF.

Only a few counts were recorded for this clone. The chain recombines TRBV27 with TRBJ2-7, with 8 bases that match TRBD2. Germline CDR1 and CDR2: MNHEY and SMNVEV (reference sequence). There are 17 residues in the CDR3. Trimming removed 0 bases from V and 2 bases from J; junction bases left unmatched: 9. The DNA of the CDR3 is TGTGCCAGCAGTTTATCGAGTCTAGCGGGCCACACCTACGAGCAGTACTTC. Translation: CASSLSSLAGHTYEQYF.

This chain links TRBV5-8 with TRBJ2-7; maybe TRBD2 (6 bases). Trimming pared 1 base from V and 4 bases from J, leaving 9 bases between. Germline CDR1 and CDR2: SGHTS and YDEGEE. CDR3 size: 13 residues. CDR3 protein: CASSLIRGYEQYF. In nucleotides, the CDR3 is TGTGCCAGCAGCTTGATACGGGGGTACGAGCAGTACTTC.

This clone was seen only a few times. CDR3 loop: CASSTRQGNQPQHF. The CDR3 region has the DNA TGTGCCAGCTCAACCCGACAGGGCAATCAGCCCCAGCATTTT. V and J are TRBV18 and TRBJ1-5; possibly TRBD1 for D (6 bases). V was clipped by 5 bases and J by 2 bases, with 10 bases between them. In germline, CDR1 is KGHSH, CDR2 LQKENI. CDR3 length: 14 amino acids. The full variable domain, completed using reference TRBV18 and TRBJ1-5, is NAGVMQNPRHLVRRRGQEARLRCSPMKGHSHVYWYRQLPEEGLKFMVYLQKENIIDESGMPKERFSAEFPKEGPSILRIQQVVRGDSAAYFCASSTRQGNQPQHFGDGTRLSIL.

V gene TRBV4-3 combines with J gene TRBJ2-5; tentative D call: TRBD1 (5 bases). The CDR3 totals 15 residues. V shed 4 bases and J shed 2 bases, with 14 bases lying between them. Germline CDR1 and CDR2: LGHNA and YSLEER. CDR3 in DNA: TGCGCCAGCAGCCTATTATTGGGGCGGCAAGAGACCCAGTACTTC. Protein sequence: CASSLLLGRQETQYF.

This clone was seen at least ten times. The chain uses TRBV28 and TRBJ2-1; 10 positions match TRBD1. The CDR3 covers 13 residues. The germline CDR1 and CDR2 sequences are MDHEN and SYDVKM. Trimming cost V 11 bases and J 4 bases; bases outside gene matches: 5. CDR3 residues: CAGRDRGYNEQFF. DNA of the CDR3: TGTGCCGGCCGGGACAGGGGTTACAATGAGCAGTTCTTC.

The genes are TRBV29-1 and TRBJ1-1; TRBD1 might be the D (5 bases). The CDR3 loop spans 14 amino acids. Between the trimmed V and J ends, which lost 1 base and 6 bases, there was a span of 15 bases. Per germline, CDR1 SQVTM and CDR2 ANQGSEA. CDR3 amino acids: CSVEVGALGPEAFF. The CDR3 DNA reads as TGCAGCGTTGAAGTTGGGGCCCTAGGGCCTGAAGCTTTCTTT.

The chain is built from TRBV29-1 and TRBJ2-1; 8 bases match TRBD2. This CDR3 contains 13 residues. CDR1 is SQVTM and CDR2 is ANQGSEA in the germline V gene. Trimming at V came to 8 bases and at J to 6 bases, leaving 9 bases not matched to a gene. This chain's CDR3 is CSTGTRMSNEQFF. The CDR3 nucleotides read TGCAGCACCGGGACTAGGATGAGCAATGAGCAGTTCTTC.

In its sample, this clone was seen many times. The V gene is TRBV2, the J gene TRBJ2-7, with D maybe TRBD1 (6 bases). This CDR3 contains 13 residues. The ends were cut back, 10 bases at V and 2 bases at J, with 15 bases in the middle. Germline loops: CDR1 SNHLY, CDR2 FYNNEI. CDR3 nucleotide sequence: TGTGCCACTAAGGGGGACATAGCCTACGAGCAGTACTTC. Translation: CATKGDIAYEQYF.

CDR3 coding DNA: TGTGCCTGGAACGGGGACTACTTGAACACCGGGGAGCTGTTTTTT. This encodes CAWNGDYLNTGELFF. V gene TRBV30 combines with J gene TRBJ2-2, with 7 bases matching TRBD2. Germline values: CDR1 GTSNPN, CDR2 SVGIG (reference sequence). The V and J ends lost 4 bases and 1 base, in that order; junction bases with no gene match: 6. This CDR3 is built from 15 residues.

This clone was seen a few times. The chain joins TRBV7-2 to TRBJ1-1; the D is unclear. V was cut by 5 bases and J by 6 bases, with 10 bases left in between. Germline V gene data show CDR1 as SGHTA and CDR2 as FQGNSA. CDR3 length equals 12 residues. The CDR3 spells CASSRVFPEAFF. DNA for the CDR3: TGTGCCAGCAGCCGGGTTTTTCCTGAAGCTTTCTTT. The whole variable domain, filled in from reference TRBV7-2 and TRBJ1-1, reads GAGVSQSPSNKVTEKGKDVELRCDPISGHTALYWYRQSLGQGLEFLIYFQGNSAPDKSGLPSDRFSAERTGGSVSTLTIQRTQQEDSAVYLCASSRVFPEAFFGQGTRLTVV.

Details on this clone: Other DNA sequences in the sample encode the same CDR3. The CDR3 region is CASSISSYNEQFF. The CDR3 nucleotides are TGTGCCAGTAGTATCAGCTCCTACAATGAGCAGTTCTTC. The chain joins TRBV19 to TRBJ2-1; D unclear. CDR3 size: 13 residues. Germline CDR1 reads LNHDA; CDR2 reads SQIVND (reference sequence). The V end was cut by 3 bases, the J end by 0 bases, with 3 bases between.

This clone was detected a few times. This chain joins TRBV12-2 and TRBJ2-7; the D segment call TRBD2 is taken from the table without a DNA check. TRBV12-2 is marked as a pseudogene. CDR3 size: 17 residues. This chain's CDR3 is CASRFYLAGGPSYEQYF. CDR3 nucleotide sequence: TGTGCAAGTCGCTTCTACCTAGCGGGAGGCCCCTCCTACGAGCAGTACTTC.

The genes are TRBV19 and TRBJ2-7; TRBD2 agrees at 8 bases. Germline V gene sequence: CDR1 LNHDA, CDR2 SQIVND (reference sequence). The trim removed 7 bases at V and 4 bases at J, leaving 9 bases unmatched. The CDR3 runs 14 residues. The CDR3, as DNA: TGTGCCAGTACCCCGGGACTAGGGTCTTACGAGCAGTACTTC. Its protein is CASTPGLGSYEQYF.

The chain is built from TRBV11-2 and TRBJ2-3; D possibly corresponds to TRBD2 (5 bases). The V gene lost 2 bases and the J gene lost 4 bases, with 7 bases spanning the gap. Germline V gene sequence: CDR1 SGHAT, CDR2 FQNNGV. CDR3 length equals 13 residues. The CDR3 reads CASSLRGADTQYF. The CDR3 DNA reads TGTGCCAGCAGCTTACGGGGTGCAGATACGCAGTATTTT.